A selection of T cell receptor beta chains follows, all from one sample in a study of OX40 agonist ivuxolimab in advanced cancers. The repertoire was sequenced with immunoSEQ multiplex PCR; TCRdb's copy has only in-frame clones and lacks some. The table has about 37,000 clones, around 81% seen once. The sample here was CD4+ or CD8+ T cells sorted from blood, taken in a trial of the OX40 agonist ivuxolimab. These receptors all come from an adult with an advanced solid tumor such as melanoma, head and neck, liver or kidney cancer. CDR3s include the opening cysteine and the closing phenylalanine or tryptophan. D genes are given only for firm matches. The size of a clone is reported for some rows only, either as once, few or many, or as a class for expanded clones.

d_call: NA; j_call: TRBJ1-4; v_call: TRBV28; clone_size: few; cdr3_aa: CASSQGGSNNEKLFF; cdr3_nt: TGTGCCAGCAGTCAAGGCGGGTCAAATAATGAAAAACTGTTTTTT
d_call: NA; j_call: TRBJ1-1; v_call: TRBV2; clone_size: once; cdr3_aa: CASRDLFAEAFF; cdr3_nt: TGTGCCAGCAGGGACCTATTCGCGGAAGCTTTCTTT
d_call: NA; j_call: TRBJ2-3; v_call: TRBV19; clone_size: NA; cdr3_aa: CASSRTFTDTQYF; cdr3_nt: TGTGCCAGTAGTAGGACTTTTACAGATACGCAGTATTTT
d_call: NA; j_call: TRBJ2-7; v_call: TRBV27; clone_size: NA; cdr3_aa: CASSRPDSYEQYF; cdr3_nt: TGTGCCAGCAGTAGACCGGACTCCTACGAGCAGTACTTC
d_call: NA; j_call: TRBJ2-3; v_call: TRBV19; clone_size: NA; cdr3_aa: CASSIGSGGSTDTQYF; cdr3_nt: TGTGCCAGTAGTATCGGGTCAGGGGGGAGCACAGATACGCAGTATTTT
d_call: NA; j_call: TRBJ1-5; v_call: TRBV15; clone_size: NA; cdr3_aa: CATSRQGNQPQHF; cdr3_nt: TGTGCCACCAGCAGACAGGGTAACCAGCCCCAGCATTTT
d_call: NA; j_call: TRBJ1-2; v_call: TRBV28; clone_size: NA; cdr3_aa: CASSLFTGGDYGYTF; cdr3_nt: TGTGCCAGCAGTTTATTCACAGGAGGCGACTATGGCTACACCTTC
d_call: NA; j_call: TRBJ2-1; v_call: TRBV2; clone_size: NA; cdr3_aa: CASTRDQTYNEQFF; cdr3_nt: TGTGCCAGCACTAGGGACCAAACCTACAATGAGCAGTTCTTC
d_call: TRBD1; j_call: TRBJ2-7; v_call: TRBV6-6; clone_size: NA; cdr3_aa: CASSIIADRAYEQYF; cdr3_nt: TGTGCCAGCAGTATCATTGCGGACAGGGCCTACGAGCAGTACTTC
d_call: TRBD1; j_call: TRBJ2-2; v_call: TRBV30; clone_size: NA; cdr3_aa: CAWSRRTGLTGELFF; cdr3_nt: TGTGCCTGGAGTAGGAGGACAGGGTTGACCGGGGAGCTGTTTTTT
d_call: TRBD1; j_call: TRBJ1-4; v_call: TRBV13; clone_size: NA; cdr3_aa: CASSLRQGDEKLFF; cdr3_nt: TGTGCCAGCAGCTTAAGACAGGGGGATGAAAAACTGTTTTTT
d_call: TRBD1; j_call: TRBJ1-5; v_call: TRBV5-1; clone_size: medium-sized; cdr3_aa: CASSVTGTGQPQHF; cdr3_nt: TGCGCCAGCAGCGTGACAGGGACGGGGCAGCCCCAGCATTTT
d_call: NA; j_call: TRBJ1-2; v_call: TRBV4-1; clone_size: NA; cdr3_aa: CASSQVDRPPTF; cdr3_nt: TGCGCCAGCAGCCAAGTTGACAGGCCTCCCACCTTC
d_call: TRBD1; j_call: TRBJ1-1; v_call: TRBV11-2; clone_size: NA; cdr3_aa: CASSITGGGSEAFF; cdr3_nt: TGTGCCAGCAGCATCACAGGGGGTGGTTCTGAAGCTTTCTTT
d_call: TRBD1; j_call: TRBJ2-5; v_call: TRBV29-1; clone_size: NA; cdr3_aa: CSVEDTRQGWRQETQYF; cdr3_nt: TGCAGCGTTGAAGATACGAGACAGGGATGGAGACAAGAGACCCAGTACTTC
d_call: NA; j_call: TRBJ1-4; v_call: TRBV2; clone_size: NA; cdr3_aa: CASRVEKLFF; cdr3_nt: TGTGCCAGCAGGGTCGAAAAACTGTTTTTT
d_call: NA; j_call: TRBJ1-1; v_call: TRBV25-1; clone_size: NA; cdr3_aa: CASSGGFEAFF; cdr3_nt: TGTGCCAGCAGTGGAGGATTTGAAGCTTTCTTT
d_call: NA; j_call: TRBJ2-1; v_call: TRBV10-3; clone_size: NA; cdr3_aa: CAISDVWGQQFF; cdr3_nt: TGTGCCATCAGTGACGTCTGGGGCCAGCAGTTCTTC
d_call: NA; j_call: TRBJ1-6; v_call: TRBV15; clone_size: NA; cdr3_aa: CATSREGDSPLHF; cdr3_nt: TGTGCCACCAGCAGAGAGGGGGACTCACCCCTCCACTTT
d_call: NA; j_call: TRBJ2-2; v_call: TRBV11-2; clone_size: NA; cdr3_aa: CASSLVRTRTGELFF; cdr3_nt: TGTGCCAGCAGCTTAGTGAGGACCCGTACCGGGGAGCTGTTTTTT
d_call: NA; j_call: TRBJ1-2; v_call: TRBV6-5; clone_size: NA; cdr3_aa: CASSYVGGVSYGYTF; cdr3_nt: TGTGCCAGCAGTTACGTGGGGGGCGTTTCGTATGGCTACACCTTC
d_call: NA; j_call: TRBJ2-1; v_call: TRBV19; clone_size: NA; cdr3_aa: CASSIPYPTGEQFF; cdr3_nt: TGTGCCAGTAGTATACCCTACCCGACTGGGGAGCAGTTCTTC